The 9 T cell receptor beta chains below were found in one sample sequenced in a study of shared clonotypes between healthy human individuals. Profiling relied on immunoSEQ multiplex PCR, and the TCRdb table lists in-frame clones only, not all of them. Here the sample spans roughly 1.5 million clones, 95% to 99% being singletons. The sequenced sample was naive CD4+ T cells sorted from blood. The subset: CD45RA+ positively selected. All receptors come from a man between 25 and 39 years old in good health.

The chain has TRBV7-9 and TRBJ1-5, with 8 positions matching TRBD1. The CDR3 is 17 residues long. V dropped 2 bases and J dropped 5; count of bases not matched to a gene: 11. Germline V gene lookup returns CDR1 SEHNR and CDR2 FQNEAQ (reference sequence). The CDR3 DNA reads TGTGCCAGCAGCTTAATTTCCGCGAACAGGGGGGATCAGCCCCAGCATTTT. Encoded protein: CASSLISANRGDQPQHF.

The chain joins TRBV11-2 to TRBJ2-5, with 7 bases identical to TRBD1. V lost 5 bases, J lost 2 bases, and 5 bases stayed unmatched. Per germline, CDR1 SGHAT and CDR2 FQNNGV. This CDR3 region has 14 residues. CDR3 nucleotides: TGTGCCAGCAGCAGCCGGACAGGACAAGAGACCCAGTACTTC. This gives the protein CASSSRTGQETQYF.

The CDR3 region is CASTGTVRINEQFF. In nucleotides, the CDR3 is TGTGCCAGCACCGGGACAGTCAGGATAAATGAGCAGTTCTTC. The V gene is TRBV2, the J gene TRBJ2-1; the match to TRBD1 covers 7 bases. The CDR3 is 14 amino acids. CDR1 is SNHLY, CDR2 FYNNEI, per germline. V trimming: 7 bases; J trimming: 7 bases; junction bases outside the gene matches: 10.

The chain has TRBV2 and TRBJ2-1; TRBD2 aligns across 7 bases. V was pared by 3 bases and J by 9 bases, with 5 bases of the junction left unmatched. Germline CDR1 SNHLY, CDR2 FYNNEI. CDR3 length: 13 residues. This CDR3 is CASSDGLVGEQFF. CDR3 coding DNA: TGTGCCAGCAGTGACGGACTAGTTGGTGAGCAGTTCTTC.

CDR3 in DNA: TGTGCCAGCAGCTCGGTAGCGGGATCTGGGGCCAACGTCCTGACTTTC. Its protein product is CASSSVAGSGANVLTF. V is TRBV11-2 and J is TRBJ2-6; TRBD2 matches 8 bases. V shed 4 bases, J shed 1 base, and the junction held 3 bases outside the gene matches. The CDR3 loop spans 16 amino acids. Germline V gene sequence: CDR1 SGHAT, CDR2 FQNNGV.

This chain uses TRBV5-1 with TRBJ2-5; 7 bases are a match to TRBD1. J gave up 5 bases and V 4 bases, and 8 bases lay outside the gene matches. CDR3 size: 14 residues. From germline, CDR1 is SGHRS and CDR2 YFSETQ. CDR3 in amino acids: CASSVTGDDETQYF. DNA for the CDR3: TGCGCCAGCAGCGTAACAGGGGACGACGAGACCCAGTACTTC.

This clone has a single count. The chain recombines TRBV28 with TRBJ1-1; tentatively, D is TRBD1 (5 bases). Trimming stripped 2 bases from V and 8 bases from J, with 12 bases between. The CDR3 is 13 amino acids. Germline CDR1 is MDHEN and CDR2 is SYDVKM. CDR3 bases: TGTGCCAGCAGTTTAGGGTTCGAGGGGGAAGCTTTCTTT. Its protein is CASSLGFEGEAFF.

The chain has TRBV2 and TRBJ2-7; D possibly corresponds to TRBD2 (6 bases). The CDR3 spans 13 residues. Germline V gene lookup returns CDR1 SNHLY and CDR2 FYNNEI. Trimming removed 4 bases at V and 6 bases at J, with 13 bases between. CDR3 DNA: TGTGCCAGCAGTGTGGAGGGTTGGGGCGAGCAGTACTTC. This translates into CASSVEGWGEQYF.

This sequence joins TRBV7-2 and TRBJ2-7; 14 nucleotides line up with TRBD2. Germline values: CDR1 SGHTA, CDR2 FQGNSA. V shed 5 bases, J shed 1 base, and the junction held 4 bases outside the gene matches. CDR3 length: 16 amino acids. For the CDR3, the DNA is TGTGCCAGCAGCCCCGGGACTAGCGGGAGATCCTACGAGCAGTACTTC. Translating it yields CASSPGTSGRSYEQYF. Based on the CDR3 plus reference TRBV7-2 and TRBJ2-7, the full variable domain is GAGVSQSPSNKVTEKGKDVELRCDPISGHTALYWYRQSLGQGLEFLIYFQGNSAPDKSGLPSDRFSAERTGGSVSTLTIQRTQQEDSAVYLCASSPGTSGRSYEQYFGPGTRLTVT.